These T cell receptor beta chains were read from a single sample in a study of blood T cell repertoires in COVID-19. The assay was immunoSEQ multiplex PCR, and TCRdb's table has in-frame clones only and misses some. The data contain over 350,000 clones, 87% of them singletons. Sequencing used PBMCs or T cells enriched from blood (not recorded which). Every receptor here comes from a woman between 50 and 59 years old who had recovered from COVID-19. Both conserved end residues are part of each CDR3. The order of the fields is D gene, V gene, J gene, clone size, CDR3 DNA, CDR3 protein. The D gene is left open where the match is weak. Size tells how often a clone was seen (once, few, many) or the class of an expanded clone, and some rows leave it out.

>.|TRBV10-3|TRBJ1-1|.
TGTGCCATCAGCCACAGGGTGGACACTGAAGCTTTCTTT
CAISHRVDTEAFF
>.|TRBV11-2|TRBJ1-6|once
TGTGCCAGCAGCTTAGATCGGGGAGAGGGTTCACCCCTCCACTTT
CASSLDRGEGSPLHF
>.|TRBV4-3|TRBJ1-2|.
TGCGCCAGCAGCCAAGAGCCAGGGCAAAAGGGGGGCTACACCTTC
CASSQEPGQKGGYTF
>.|TRBV7-8|TRBJ1-1|.
TGTGCCAGCAGCTTCCCCCAGGGCAGGGTTGGGAAAACTTTCTTT
CASSFPQGRVGKTFF
>.|TRBV25-1|TRBJ1-6|.
TGTGCCAGCAGTCGGGGAGTGACCCATTCACCCCTCCACTTT
CASSRGVTHSPLHF
>.|TRBV12-3/TRBV12-4|TRBJ1-3|.
TGTGCCAGCGGATCCGGGGGGGGAAACACCATATATTTT
CASGSGGGNTIYF
>.|TRBV7-8|TRBJ2-7|.
TGTGCCAGCAGCCCACGTCGGGACATAGCCTACGAGCAGTACTTC
CASSPRRDIAYEQYF
>.|TRBV24-1|TRBJ2-2|.
TGTGCCACCAGTGGGGAAGGACGGGAAAACACCGGGGAGCTGTTTTTT
CATSGEGRENTGELFF
>.|TRBV2|TRBJ1-1|once
TGTGCCAGCAGTCAGGGGTCGGGGAACACTGAAGCTTTCTTT
CASSQGSGNTEAFF
>.|TRBV18|TRBJ2-3|.
TGTGCCAGCTCATCTACGGAGGGTTCTAGCACAGATACGCAGTATTTT
CASSSTEGSSTDTQYF
>.|TRBV5-5|TRBJ2-1|.
TGTGCCAGCAGCGATACCGACAGGGAGCAGTTCTTC
CASSDTDREQFF
>TRBD2|TRBV24-1|TRBJ2-1|.
TGTGCCACCAGTGAGTGGACTAGCGGGGGGTGCAATGAGCAGTTCTTC
CATSEWTSGGCNEQFF
>.|TRBV7-2|TRBJ1-1|.
TGTGCCAGCAGCTTAGAGAGGTTCTCCACTGAAGCTTTCTTT
CASSLERFSTEAFF
>.|TRBV6-5|TRBJ1-1|.
TGTGCCGCCCGAGAGGATTTTATGAACACTGAAGCTTTCTTT
CAAREDFMNTEAFF
>.|TRBV3-1/TRBV3-2|TRBJ1-3|.
TGTGCCAGCAGCCAATTGAGGGGGAACACCATATATTTT
CASSQLRGNTIYF
>.|TRBV5-6|TRBJ1-5|few
TGTGCCAGCAGCTTGCGGTCCCACTGGAGCAATCAGCCCCAGCATTTT
CASSLRSHWSNQPQHF
>TRBD1|TRBV7-3|TRBJ1-6|.
TGTGCCAGCAGCTTGACAGGGCCCCAATCACCCCTCCACTTT
CASSLTGPQSPLHF
>TRBD1|TRBV16|TRBJ1-1|.
TGTGCCAGCAGCCAATTTAAGACAGGGGGTTATGAAGCTTTCTTT
CASSQFKTGGYEAFF
>TRBD2|TRBV5-1|TRBJ2-3|.
TGCGCCAGCAGCCAAGGGACTAGCGGGGGGGGCCGCACAGATACGCAGTATTTT
CASSQGTSGGGRTDTQYF
>TRBD2|TRBV4-1|TRBJ2-7|few
TGCGCCAGCAGCCGAATGACTAGCGGGGGTTACGAGCAGTACTTC
CASSRMTSGGYEQYF
>.|TRBV2|TRBJ2-3|.
TGTGCCAGCGATCGTGGAGGCGGCACAGATACGCAGTATTTT
CASDRGGGTDTQYF
>.|TRBV5-3|TRBJ1-5|.
TGTGCCAGAAGGGCAGGGAACTACAATCAGCCCCAGCATTTT
CARRAGNYNQPQHF
>.|TRBV30|TRBJ1-4|once
TGTGCCTTATCTCACAGGGACGGGGAAAAACTGTTTTTT
CALSHRDGEKLFF
>TRBD2|TRBV13|TRBJ2-7|.
TGTGCCAGCAGCGCCTCCCCTAGCGGGCCCGTAGTCGAGCAGTACTTC
CASSASPSGPVVEQYF
>.|TRBV10-3|TRBJ1-2|.
TGTGCCATCAGGGAAGGGGCCGTTACGAACTATGGCTACACCTTC
CAIREGAVTNYGYTF
>.|TRBV7-9|TRBJ1-2|.
TGTGCCAGCAGCCGATATGCGCAGGGGAACTATGGCTACACCTTC
CASSRYAQGNYGYTF
>.|TRBV5-6|TRBJ1-1|.
TGTGCCAGCAGCTTGTCAGGGCTAGCTTTCTTT
CASSLSGLAFF
>.|TRBV5-1|TRBJ1-1|.
TGCGCCAGCAGCCAGAGAGGGGGGAACACTGAAGCTTTCTTT
CASSQRGGNTEAFF
>TRBD2|TRBV9|TRBJ2-1|.
TGTGCCAGCAGCGTACGACTAGCGGGGGCCTACAATGAGCAGTTCTTC
CASSVRLAGAYNEQFF
>TRBD1|TRBV5-4|TRBJ1-2|few
TGTGCCAGCAGCCGACTGACAGGGGACTATGGCTACACCTTC
CASSRLTGDYGYTF
>.|TRBV7-2|TRBJ2-2|.
TGTGCCAGCAGCTTACAGGGTTCCGGGGAGCTGTTTTTT
CASSLQGSGELFF
>TRBD1|TRBV7-2|TRBJ1-6|.
TGTGCCAGCACCCCTAGGACAGGGGCAGACTCACCCCTCCACTTT
CASTPRTGADSPLHF
>TRBD1|TRBV6-4|TRBJ1-2|.
TGTGCCAGCAGTGGATCGGACAGGGGGCAGGATGGCTACACCTTC
CASSGSDRGQDGYTF
>TRBD2|TRBV7-2|TRBJ2-3|.
TGTGCCAGCAGCGCTCCTAGCGGGGGGGAAGGCACAGATACGCAGTATTTT
CASSAPSGGEGTDTQYF
>.|TRBV27|TRBJ1-6|.
TGTGCCAGCAGTTTTAGTGGGGGGGATTCACCCCTCCACTTT
CASSFSGGDSPLHF
>.|TRBV27|TRBJ1-1|few
TGTGCCAGCAGTCGTACTCAGGGAGCGGGGACTGAAGCTTTCTTT
CASSRTQGAGTEAFF
>TRBD2|TRBV28|TRBJ2-5|.
TGTGCCAGCAGTCCGGGAGGGCGAGAGACCCAGTACTTC
CASSPGGRETQYF
>TRBD1|TRBV23-1|TRBJ1-4|few
TGCGCCAGCGGGCCGGGACAGTTCAGAACTAATGAAAAACTGTTTTTT
CASGPGQFRTNEKLFF
>.|TRBV5-1|TRBJ2-3|.
TGCGCCAGCAGCGCTTATGGGGTCAGGACAGAACTCACAGATACGCAGTATTTT
CASSAYGVRTELTDTQYF
>TRBD1|TRBV30|TRBJ1-5|few
TGTGCCTGGGAGACAGGGTACGGGCAGCCCCAGCATTTT
CAWETGYGQPQHF
>.|TRBV28|TRBJ1-5|.
TGTGCCAGCAGTCCCTCAGGGAGGGATGTTGGTCAGCCCCAGCATTTT
CASSPSGRDVGQPQHF
>TRBD1|TRBV28|TRBJ2-2|.
TGTGCCAGCATTGGACAGGGGGGGAACACCGGGGAGCTGTTTTTT
CASIGQGGNTGELFF
>.|TRBV30|TRBJ1-2|.
TGTGCCTGGAGTGTAAAAGGGGCTCCCTATGGCTACACCTTC
CAWSVKGAPYGYTF
>.|TRBV5-6|TRBJ1-2|.
TGTGCCAGCAGCTTGGGGGTTACTCAGGGTAACTATGGCTACACCTTC
CASSLGVTQGNYGYTF
>.|TRBV7-9|TRBJ1-2|.
TGTGCCAGCAGCCCTCTGACAGATCTTGGCTACACCTTC
CASSPLTDLGYTF
>.|TRBV27|TRBJ1-1|.
TGTGCCAGCAGTCCAACAGGGACGAGGACTGAAGCTTTCTTT
CASSPTGTRTEAFF
>TRBD2|TRBV5-6|TRBJ2-5|.
TGTGCCAGCAGCTTGGGACTAGCGGGGGGGAAGGAAGAGACCCAGTACTTC
CASSLGLAGGKEETQYF
>TRBD1|TRBV18|TRBJ2-2|once
TGTGCCAGCTCACCACAGGGGGCCACGGACACCGGGGAGCTGTTTTTT
CASSPQGATDTGELFF
>.|TRBV19|TRBJ1-3|.
TGTGCCAGTAGTATACCGTCCAGGGGAGAGGGAAACACCATATATTTT
CASSIPSRGEGNTIYF
>.|TRBV7-2|TRBJ2-7|.
TGTGCCAGCAGCTTGGACGGAGTCAAGGGGGAGCAGTACTTC
CASSLDGVKGEQYF
>TRBD1|TRBV2|TRBJ2-2|.
TGTGCCAGCAAGCCAGACAGGGGCCCCGGGGAGCTGTTTTTT
CASKPDRGPGELFF
>TRBD2|TRBV7-9|TRBJ2-2|.
TGTGCCAGCAGCTCAGACAGACTAGCGGCGAACACCGGGGAGCTGTTTTTT
CASSSDRLAANTGELFF
>.|TRBV3-1/TRBV3-2|TRBJ1-4|.
TGTGCCAGCAGACCCATGGGGGGGCCCCGGGAAAAACTGTTTTTT
CASRPMGGPREKLFF
>TRBD1|TRBV3-1/TRBV3-2|TRBJ2-3|.
TGTGCCAGCAGCCAAGACGGAACCGGGACAGCCGCCCGGGGAACGCAGTATTTT
CASSQDGTGTAARGTQYF
>.|TRBV7-9|TRBJ1-2|few
TGTGCCAGCAGCGAGGAGGGTTACATGAGCTACACCTTC
CASSEEGYMSYTF
>TRBD1|TRBV12-3/TRBV12-4|TRBJ1-2|.
TGTGCCAGCAGGGGTGGGACAGCTGGCTACACCTTC
CASRGGTAGYTF
>.|TRBV24-1|TRBJ1-2|.
TGTGCCACCAGTGGTGGGAGTCCCTATGGCTACACCTTC
CATSGGSPYGYTF